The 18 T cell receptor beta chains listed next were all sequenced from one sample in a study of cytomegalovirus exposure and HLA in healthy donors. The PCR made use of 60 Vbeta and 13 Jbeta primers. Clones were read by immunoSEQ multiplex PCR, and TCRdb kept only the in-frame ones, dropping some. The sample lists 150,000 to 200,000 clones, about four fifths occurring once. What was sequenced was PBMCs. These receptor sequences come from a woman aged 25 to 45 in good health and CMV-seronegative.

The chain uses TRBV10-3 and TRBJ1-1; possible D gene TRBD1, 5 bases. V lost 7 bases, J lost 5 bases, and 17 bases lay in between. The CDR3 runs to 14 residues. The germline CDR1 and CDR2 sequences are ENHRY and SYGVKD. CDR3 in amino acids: CAIKNAGGSTEAFF. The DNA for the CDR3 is TGTGCCATCAAAAATGCGGGGGGGAGTACTGAAGCTTTCTTT.

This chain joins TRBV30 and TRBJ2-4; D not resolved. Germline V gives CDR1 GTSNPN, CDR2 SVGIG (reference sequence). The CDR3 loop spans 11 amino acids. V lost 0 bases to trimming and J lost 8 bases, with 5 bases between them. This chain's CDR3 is CAWSVGDIQYF. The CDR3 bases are TGTGCCTGGAGTGTTGGAGACATTCAGTACTTC.

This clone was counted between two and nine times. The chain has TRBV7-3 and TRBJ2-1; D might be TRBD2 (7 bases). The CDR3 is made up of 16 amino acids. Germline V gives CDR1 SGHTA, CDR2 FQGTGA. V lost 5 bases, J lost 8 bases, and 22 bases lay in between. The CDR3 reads CASSAQPLPGGDEQFF. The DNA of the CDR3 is TGTGCCAGCAGCGCCCAACCCCTCCCGGGGGGCGATGAGCAGTTCTTC.

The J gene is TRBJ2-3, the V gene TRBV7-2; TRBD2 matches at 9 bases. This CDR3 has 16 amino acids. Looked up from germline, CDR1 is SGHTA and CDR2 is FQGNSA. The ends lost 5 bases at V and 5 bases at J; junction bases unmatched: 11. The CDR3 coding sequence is TGTGCCAGCAGCCACCCCGCGGGGGGGCTCAAAGATACGCAGTATTTT. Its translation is CASSHPAGGLKDTQYF. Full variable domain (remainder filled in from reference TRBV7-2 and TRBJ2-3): GAGVSQSPSNKVTEKGKDVELRCDPISGHTALYWYRQSLGQGLEFLIYFQGNSAPDKSGLPSDRFSAERTGGSVSTLTIQRTQQEDSAVYLCASSHPAGGLKDTQYFGPGTRLTVL.

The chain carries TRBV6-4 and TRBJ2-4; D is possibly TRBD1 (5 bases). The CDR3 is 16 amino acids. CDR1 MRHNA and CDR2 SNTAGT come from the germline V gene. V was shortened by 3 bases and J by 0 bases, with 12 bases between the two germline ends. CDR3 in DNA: TGTGCCAGCAGTGAGGGGCGTCAGCTAGCCAAAAACATTCAGTACTTC. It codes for CASSEGRQLAKNIQYF.

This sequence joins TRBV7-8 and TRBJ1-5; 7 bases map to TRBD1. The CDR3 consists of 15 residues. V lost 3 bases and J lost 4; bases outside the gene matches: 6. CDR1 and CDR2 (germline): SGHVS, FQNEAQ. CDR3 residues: CASSLDRTANQPQHF. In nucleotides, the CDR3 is TGTGCCAGCAGCTTGGACAGGACGGCGAATCAGCCCCAGCATTTT.

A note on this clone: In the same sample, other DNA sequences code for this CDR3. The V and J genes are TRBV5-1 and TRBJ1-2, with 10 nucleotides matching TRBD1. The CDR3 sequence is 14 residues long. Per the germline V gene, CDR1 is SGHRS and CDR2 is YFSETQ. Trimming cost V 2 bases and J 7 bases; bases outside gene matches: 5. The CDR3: CASSLRQGAGGYTF. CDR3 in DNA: TGCGCCAGCAGCTTACGACAGGGGGCTGGTGGCTACACCTTC.

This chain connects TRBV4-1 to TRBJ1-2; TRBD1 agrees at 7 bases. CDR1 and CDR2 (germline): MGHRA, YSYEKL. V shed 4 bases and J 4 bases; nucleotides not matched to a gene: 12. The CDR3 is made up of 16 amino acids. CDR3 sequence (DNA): TGCGCCAGCAGCCTCTCTCTAAGACAGGGCGCCTATGGCTACACCTTC. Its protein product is CASSLSLRQGAYGYTF.

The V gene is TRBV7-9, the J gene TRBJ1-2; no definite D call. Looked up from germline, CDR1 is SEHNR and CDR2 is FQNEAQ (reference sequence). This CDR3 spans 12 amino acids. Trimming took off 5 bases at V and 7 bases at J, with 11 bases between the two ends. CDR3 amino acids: CASSPDLGGYTF. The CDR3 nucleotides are TGTGCCAGCAGCCCTGACTTGGGTGGCTACACCTTC.

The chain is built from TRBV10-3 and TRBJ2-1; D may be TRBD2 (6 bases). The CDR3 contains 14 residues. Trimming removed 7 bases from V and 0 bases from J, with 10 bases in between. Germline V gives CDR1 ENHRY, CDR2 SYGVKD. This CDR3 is CAITETSSYNEQFF. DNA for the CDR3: TGTGCCATCACCGAGACTAGCTCCTACAATGAGCAGTTCTTC.

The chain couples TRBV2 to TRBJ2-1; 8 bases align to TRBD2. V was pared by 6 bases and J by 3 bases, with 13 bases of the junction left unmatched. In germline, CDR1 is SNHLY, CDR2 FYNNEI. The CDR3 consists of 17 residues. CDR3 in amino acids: CASSPSRAGANYNEQFF. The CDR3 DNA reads TGTGCCAGCAGCCCGTCCCGAGCGGGGGCTAACTACAATGAGCAGTTCTTC.

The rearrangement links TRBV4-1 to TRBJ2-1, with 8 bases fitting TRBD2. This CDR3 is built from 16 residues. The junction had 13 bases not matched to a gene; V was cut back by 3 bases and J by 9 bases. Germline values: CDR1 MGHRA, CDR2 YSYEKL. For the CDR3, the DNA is TGCGCCAGCAGCCAGGGGAGCGGGGGCGATATTGGTGAGCAGTTCTTC. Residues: CASSQGSGGDIGEQFF.

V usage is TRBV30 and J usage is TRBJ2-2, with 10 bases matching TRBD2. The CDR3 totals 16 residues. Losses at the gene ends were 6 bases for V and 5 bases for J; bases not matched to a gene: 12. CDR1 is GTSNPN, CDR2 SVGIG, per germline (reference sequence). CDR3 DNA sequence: TGTGCCTGTCTTGGTAGCGGGGGGCCGGGAACCGGGGAGCTGTTTTTT. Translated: CACLGSGGPGTGELFF.

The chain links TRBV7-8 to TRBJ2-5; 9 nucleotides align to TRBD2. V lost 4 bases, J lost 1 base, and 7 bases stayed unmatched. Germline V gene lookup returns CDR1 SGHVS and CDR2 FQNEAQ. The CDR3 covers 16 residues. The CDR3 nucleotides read TGTGCCAGCAGCTCCTCCCTAGCGGGGCTCCAAGAGACCCAGTACTTC. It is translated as CASSSSLAGLQETQYF.

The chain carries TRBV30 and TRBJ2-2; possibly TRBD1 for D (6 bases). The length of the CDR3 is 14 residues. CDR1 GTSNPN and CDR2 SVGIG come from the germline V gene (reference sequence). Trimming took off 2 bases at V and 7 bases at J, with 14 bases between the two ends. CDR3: CAWSPTRGGGELFF. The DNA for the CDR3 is TGTGCCTGGAGTCCCACCAGGGGTGGCGGGGAGCTGTTTTTT.

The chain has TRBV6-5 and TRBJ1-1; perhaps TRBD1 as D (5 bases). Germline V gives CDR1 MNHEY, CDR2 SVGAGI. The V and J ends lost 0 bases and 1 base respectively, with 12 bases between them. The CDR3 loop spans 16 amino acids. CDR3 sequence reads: CASSYSIYGGNTEAFF. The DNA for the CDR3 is TGTGCCAGCAGTTACTCGATATACGGGGGGAACACTGAAGCTTTCTTT.

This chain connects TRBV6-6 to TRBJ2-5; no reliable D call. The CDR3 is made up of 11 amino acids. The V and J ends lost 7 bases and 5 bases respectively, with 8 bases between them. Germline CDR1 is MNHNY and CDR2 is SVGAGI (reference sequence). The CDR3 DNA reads TGTGCCAGCACCTACGGGGAGACCCAGTACTTC. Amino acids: CASTYGETQYF.

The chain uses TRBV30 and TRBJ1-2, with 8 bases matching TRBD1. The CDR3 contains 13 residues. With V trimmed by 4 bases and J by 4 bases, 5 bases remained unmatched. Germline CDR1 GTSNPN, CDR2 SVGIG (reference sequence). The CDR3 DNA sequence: TGTGCCTGGAATGGCAGGGGGCGCTATGGCTACACCTTC. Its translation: CAWNGRGRYGYTF.